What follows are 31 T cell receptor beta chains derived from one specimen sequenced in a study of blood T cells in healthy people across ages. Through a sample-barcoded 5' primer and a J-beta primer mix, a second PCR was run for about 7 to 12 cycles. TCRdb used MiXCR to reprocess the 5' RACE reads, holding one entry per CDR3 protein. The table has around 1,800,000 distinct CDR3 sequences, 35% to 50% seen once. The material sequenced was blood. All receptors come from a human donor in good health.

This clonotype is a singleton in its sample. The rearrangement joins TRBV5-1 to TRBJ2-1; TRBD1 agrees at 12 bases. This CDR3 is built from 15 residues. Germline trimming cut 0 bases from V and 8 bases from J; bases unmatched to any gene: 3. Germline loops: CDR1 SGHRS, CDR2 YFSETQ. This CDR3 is CASSLVGQGAHEQFF. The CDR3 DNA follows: TGCGCCAGCAGCTTGGTGGGACAGGGGGCACATGAGCAGTTCTTC.

The CDR3 protein is CSVKTVNYGYTF. As DNA, the CDR3 is TGCAGCGTCAAGACAGTTAACTATGGCTACACCTTC. The chain links TRBV29-1 to TRBJ1-2, with D perhaps matching TRBD1 (5 bases). Germline-derived CDR1 and CDR2 are SQVTM and ANQGSEA. There are 12 residues in the CDR3. Trimming pared 6 bases from V and 1 base from J, leaving 9 bases between.

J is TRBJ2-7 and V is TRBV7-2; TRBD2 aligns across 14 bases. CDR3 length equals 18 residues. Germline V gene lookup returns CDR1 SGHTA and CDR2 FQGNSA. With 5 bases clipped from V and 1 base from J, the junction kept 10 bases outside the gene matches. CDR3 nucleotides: TGTGCCAGCAGCCCCCGGACTAGCGGGGGGCTGTATTCCTACGAGCAGTACTTC. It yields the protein CASSPRTSGGLYSYEQYF.

The DNA of the CDR3 is TGCGCCAGCAGCTTCCGACAGGACTACGAGCAGTACTTC. Its translation: CASSFRQDYEQYF. The chain employs TRBV5-1 and TRBJ2-7; weak D call: TRBD1 (6 bases). Germline V lookup: CDR1 SGHRS, CDR2 YFSETQ. Trimming took 2 bases from V and 3 from J, leaving 9 bases between them. The CDR3 has 13 residues. Complete variable domain (other parts from reference TRBV5-1 and TRBJ2-7): KAGVTQTPRYLIKTRGQQVTLSCSPISGHRSVSWYQQTPGQGLQFLFEYFSETQRNKGNFPGRFSGRQFSNSRSEMNVSTLELGDSALYLCASSFRQDYEQYFGPGTRLTVT.

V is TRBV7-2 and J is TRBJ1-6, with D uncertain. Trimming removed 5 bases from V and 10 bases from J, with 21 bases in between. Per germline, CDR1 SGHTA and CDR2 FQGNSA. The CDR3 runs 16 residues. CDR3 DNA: TGTGCCAGCAGCGAAGGACGGATGGGTGGGTGGTCACCCCTCCACTTT. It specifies CASSEGRMGGWSPLHF.

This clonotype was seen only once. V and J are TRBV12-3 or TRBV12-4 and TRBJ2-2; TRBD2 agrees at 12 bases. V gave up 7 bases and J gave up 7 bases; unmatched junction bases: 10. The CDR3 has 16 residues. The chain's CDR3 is CASTYIGLAGIGELFF. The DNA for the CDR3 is TGTGCCAGCACCTATATAGGACTAGCGGGGATCGGGGAGCTGTTTTTT.

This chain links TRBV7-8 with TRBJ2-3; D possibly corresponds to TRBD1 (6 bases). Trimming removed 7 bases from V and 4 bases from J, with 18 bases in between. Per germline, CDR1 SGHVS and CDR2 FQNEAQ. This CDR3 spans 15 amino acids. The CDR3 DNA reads TGTGCCAGCAATCCCGCAGGGGACAAGGCAGATACGCAGTATTTT. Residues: CASNPAGDKADTQYF.

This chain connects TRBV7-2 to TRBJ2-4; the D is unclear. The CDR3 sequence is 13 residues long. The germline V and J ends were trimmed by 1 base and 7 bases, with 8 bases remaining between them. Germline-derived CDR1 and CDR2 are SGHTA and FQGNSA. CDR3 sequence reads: CASSLEVRNIQYF. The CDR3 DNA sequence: TGTGCCAGCAGCTTAGAGGTCAGGAACATTCAGTACTTC.

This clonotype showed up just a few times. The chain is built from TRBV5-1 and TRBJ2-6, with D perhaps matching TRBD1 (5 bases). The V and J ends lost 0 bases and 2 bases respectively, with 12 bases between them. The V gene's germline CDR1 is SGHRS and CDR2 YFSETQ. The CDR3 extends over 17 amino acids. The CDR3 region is CASSLGETGAGANVLTF. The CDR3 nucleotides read TGCGCCAGCAGCTTGGGGGAAACAGGTGCTGGGGCCAACGTCCTGACTTTC.

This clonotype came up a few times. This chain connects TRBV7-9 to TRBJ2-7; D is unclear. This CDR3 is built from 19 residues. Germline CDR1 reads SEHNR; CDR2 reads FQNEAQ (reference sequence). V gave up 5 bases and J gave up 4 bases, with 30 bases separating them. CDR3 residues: CASSPPYQKPGLAFYEQYF. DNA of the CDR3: TGTGCCAGCAGCCCCCCTTACCAGAAACCGGGTTTGGCCTTTTACGAGCAGTACTTC.

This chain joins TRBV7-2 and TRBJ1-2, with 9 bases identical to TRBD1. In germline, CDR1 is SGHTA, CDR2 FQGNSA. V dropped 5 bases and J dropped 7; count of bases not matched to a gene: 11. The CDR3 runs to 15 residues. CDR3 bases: TGTGCCAGCAGCAAGACCGGGACAGGGTTGGGTGGCTACACCTTC. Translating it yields CASSKTGTGLGGYTF.

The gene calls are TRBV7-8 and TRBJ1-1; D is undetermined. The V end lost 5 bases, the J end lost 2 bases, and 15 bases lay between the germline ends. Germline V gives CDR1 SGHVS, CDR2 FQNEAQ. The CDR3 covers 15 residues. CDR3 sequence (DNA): TGTGCCAGCAGCCACCGGGCCCCTATTAACACTGAAGCTTTCTTT. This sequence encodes CASSHRAPINTEAFF.

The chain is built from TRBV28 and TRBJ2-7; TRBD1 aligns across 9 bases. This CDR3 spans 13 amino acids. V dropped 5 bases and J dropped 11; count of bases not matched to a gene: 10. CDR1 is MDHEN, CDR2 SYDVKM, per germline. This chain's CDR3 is CASSKEGTGREYF. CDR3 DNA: TGTGCCAGCAGTAAGGAAGGGACAGGGCGGGAGTACTTC.

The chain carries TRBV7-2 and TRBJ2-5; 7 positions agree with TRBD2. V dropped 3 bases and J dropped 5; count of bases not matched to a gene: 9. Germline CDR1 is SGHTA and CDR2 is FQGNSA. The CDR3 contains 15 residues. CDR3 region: CASSFRLAPQETQYF. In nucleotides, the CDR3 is TGTGCCAGCAGCTTTAGACTAGCACCCCAGGAGACCCAGTACTTC.

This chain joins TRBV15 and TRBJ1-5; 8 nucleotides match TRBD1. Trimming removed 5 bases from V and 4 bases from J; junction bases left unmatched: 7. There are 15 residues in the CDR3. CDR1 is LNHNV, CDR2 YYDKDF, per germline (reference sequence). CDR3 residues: CATSGPQGANQPQHF. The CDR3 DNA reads TGTGCCACCAGCGGCCCTCAGGGGGCAAATCAGCCCCAGCATTTT.

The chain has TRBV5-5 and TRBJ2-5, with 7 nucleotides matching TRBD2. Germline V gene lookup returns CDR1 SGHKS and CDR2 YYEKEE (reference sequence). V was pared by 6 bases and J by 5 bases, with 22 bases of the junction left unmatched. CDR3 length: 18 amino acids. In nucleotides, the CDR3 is TGTGCCAGCACCCACCGTTGGGGCGGGGGTACAAAGGGGGAGACCCAGTACTTC. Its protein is CASTHRWGGGTKGETQYF.

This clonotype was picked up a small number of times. The CDR3 DNA sequence: TGTGCCAGCAGCGCGGCTTGGACAGGGGGGGAGCAGTACTTC. Its translation: CASSAAWTGGEQYF. The rearrangement uses TRBV7-9 and TRBJ2-7; 10 bases map to TRBD1. This CDR3 region has 14 residues. The junction had 8 bases not matched to a gene; V was cut back by 5 bases and J by 7 bases. Per germline, CDR1 SEHNR and CDR2 FQNEAQ (reference sequence).

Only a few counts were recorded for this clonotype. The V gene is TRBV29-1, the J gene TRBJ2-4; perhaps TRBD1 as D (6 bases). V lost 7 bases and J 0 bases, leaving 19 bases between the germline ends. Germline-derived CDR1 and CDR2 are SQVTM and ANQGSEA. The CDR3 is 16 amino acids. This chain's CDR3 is CSAISRGSLAKNIQYF. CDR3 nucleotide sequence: TGCAGCGCGATTTCCAGGGGTTCTCTAGCCAAAAACATTCAGTACTTC. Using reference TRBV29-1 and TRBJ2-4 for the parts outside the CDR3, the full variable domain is SAVISQKPSRDICQRGTSLTIQCQVDSQVTMMFWYRQQPGQSLTLIATANQGSEATYESGFVIDKFPISRPNLTFSTLTVSNMSPEDSSIYLCSAISRGSLAKNIQYFGAGTRLSVL.

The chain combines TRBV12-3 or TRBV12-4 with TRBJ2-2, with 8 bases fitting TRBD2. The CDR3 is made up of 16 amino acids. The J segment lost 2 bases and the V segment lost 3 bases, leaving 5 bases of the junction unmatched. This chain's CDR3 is CASSFLLAENTGELFF. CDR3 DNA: TGTGCCAGCAGTTTCCTACTAGCGGAAAACACCGGGGAGCTGTTTTTT.

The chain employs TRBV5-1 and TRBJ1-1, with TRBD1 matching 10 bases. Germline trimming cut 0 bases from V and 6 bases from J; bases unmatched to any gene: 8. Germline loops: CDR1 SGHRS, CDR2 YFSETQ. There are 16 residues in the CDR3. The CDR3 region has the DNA TGCGCCAGCAGCTTGGAGGGGACAGGGGAATGGGCTGAAGCTTTCTTT. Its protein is CASSLEGTGEWAEAFF. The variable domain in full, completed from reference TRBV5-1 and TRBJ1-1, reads KAGVTQTPRYLIKTRGQQVTLSCSPISGHRSVSWYQQTPGQGLQFLFEYFSETQRNKGNFPGRFSGRQFSNSRSEMNVSTLELGDSALYLCASSLEGTGEWAEAFFGQGTRLTVV.

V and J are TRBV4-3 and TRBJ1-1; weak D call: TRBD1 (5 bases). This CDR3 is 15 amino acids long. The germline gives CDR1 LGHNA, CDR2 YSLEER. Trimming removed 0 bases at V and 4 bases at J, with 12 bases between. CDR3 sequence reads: CASSQDERGRTEAFF. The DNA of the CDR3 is TGCGCCAGCAGCCAAGATGAAAGGGGTCGCACTGAAGCTTTCTTT.

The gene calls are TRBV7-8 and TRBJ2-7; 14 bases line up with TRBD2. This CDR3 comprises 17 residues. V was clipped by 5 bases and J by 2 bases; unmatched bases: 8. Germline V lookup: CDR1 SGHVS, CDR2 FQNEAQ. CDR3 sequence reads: CASSQSGLAGVTYEQYF. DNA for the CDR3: TGTGCCAGCAGCCAATCGGGACTAGCGGGGGTCACCTACGAGCAGTACTTC.

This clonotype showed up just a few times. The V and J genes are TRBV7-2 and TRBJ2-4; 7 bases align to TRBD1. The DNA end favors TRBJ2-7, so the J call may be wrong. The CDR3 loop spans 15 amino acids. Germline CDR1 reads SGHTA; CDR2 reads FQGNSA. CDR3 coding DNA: TGTGCCAGCAGGCCAAGGGGGACAGATACCTACGAGCAGTACTTC. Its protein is CASRPRGTDTYEQYF.

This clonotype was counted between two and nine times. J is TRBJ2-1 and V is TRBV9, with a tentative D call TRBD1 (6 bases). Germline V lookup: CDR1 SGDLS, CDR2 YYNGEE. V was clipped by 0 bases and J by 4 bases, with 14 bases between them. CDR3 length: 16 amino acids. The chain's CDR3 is CASSVGIVGGYNEQFF. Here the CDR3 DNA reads TGTGCCAGCAGCGTAGGGATTGTAGGGGGATACAATGAGCAGTTCTTC.

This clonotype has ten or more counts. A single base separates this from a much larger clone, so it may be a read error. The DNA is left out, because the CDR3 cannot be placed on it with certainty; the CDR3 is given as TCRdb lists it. CDR3 sequence reads: CASSRTVGSGANVRTF. V gene TRBV3-1 combines with J gene TRBJ2-6; TRBD1 is the table's D call, not checked against the DNA. Germline V lookup: CDR1 LGHDT, CDR2 YNNKEL (reference sequence). The CDR3 has 16 residues if both end residues are counted.

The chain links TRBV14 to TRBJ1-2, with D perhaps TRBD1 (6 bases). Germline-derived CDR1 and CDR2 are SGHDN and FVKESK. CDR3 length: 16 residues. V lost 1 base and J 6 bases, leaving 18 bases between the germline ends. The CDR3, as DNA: TGTGCCAGCAGCCAAGGACCCGGGACACCCTTGCATGGCTACACCTTC. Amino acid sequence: CASSQGPGTPLHGYTF. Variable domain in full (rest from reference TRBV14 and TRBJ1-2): EAGVTQFPSHSVIEKGQTVTLRCDPISGHDNLYWYRRVMGKEIKFLLHFVKESKQDESGMPNNRFLAERTGGTYSTLKVQPAELEDSGVYFCASSQGPGTPLHGYTFGSGTRLTVV.

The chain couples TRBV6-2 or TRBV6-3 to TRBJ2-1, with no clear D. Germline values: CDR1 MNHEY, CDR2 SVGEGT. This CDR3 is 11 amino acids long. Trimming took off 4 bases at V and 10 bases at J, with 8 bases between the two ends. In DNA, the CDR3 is TGTGCCAGCAGTTCCCAGCCCGAGCAGTTCTTC. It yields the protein CASSSQPEQFF.

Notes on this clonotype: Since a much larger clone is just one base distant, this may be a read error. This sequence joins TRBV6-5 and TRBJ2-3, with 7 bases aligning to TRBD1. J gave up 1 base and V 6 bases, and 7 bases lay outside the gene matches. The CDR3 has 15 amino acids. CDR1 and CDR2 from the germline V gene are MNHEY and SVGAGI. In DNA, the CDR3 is TGTGCCAGCAGCTCCGACAGGGTCCGCACAGATACGCAGTATTTT. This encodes CASSSDRVRTDTQYF.

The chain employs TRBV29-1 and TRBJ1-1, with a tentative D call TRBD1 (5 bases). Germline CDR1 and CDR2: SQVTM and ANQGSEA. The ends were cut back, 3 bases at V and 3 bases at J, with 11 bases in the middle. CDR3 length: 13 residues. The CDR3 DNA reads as TGCAGCGTTGATGAGGGGTGGGACACTGAAGCTTTCTTT. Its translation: CSVDEGWDTEAFF.

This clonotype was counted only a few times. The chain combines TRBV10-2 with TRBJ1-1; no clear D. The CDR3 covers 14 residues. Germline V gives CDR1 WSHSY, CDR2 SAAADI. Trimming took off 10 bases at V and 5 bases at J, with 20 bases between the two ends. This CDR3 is CAISLDEGVTEAFF. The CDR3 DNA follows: TGCGCCATTTCCTTAGACGAGGGCGTGACTGAAGCTTTCTTT.

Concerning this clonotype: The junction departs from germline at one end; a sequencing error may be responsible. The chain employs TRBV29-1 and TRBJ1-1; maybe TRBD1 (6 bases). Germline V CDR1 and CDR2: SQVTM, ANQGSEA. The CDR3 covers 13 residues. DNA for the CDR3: TGCAGCGCCAGGGGAAGGATGGTGACTGATGCTTTCTTT. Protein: CSARGRMVTDAFF.